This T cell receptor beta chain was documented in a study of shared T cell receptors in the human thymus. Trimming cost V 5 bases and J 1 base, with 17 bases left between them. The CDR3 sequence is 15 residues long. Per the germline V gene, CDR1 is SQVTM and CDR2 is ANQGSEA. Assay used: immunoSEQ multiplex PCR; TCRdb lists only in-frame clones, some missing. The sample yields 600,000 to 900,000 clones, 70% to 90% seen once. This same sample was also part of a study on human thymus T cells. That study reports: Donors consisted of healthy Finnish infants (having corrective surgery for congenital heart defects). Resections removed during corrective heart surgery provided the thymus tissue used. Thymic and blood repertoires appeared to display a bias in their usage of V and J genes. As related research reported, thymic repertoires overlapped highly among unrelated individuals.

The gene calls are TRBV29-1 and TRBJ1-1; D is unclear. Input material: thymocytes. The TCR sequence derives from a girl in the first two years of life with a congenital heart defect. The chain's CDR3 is CSVYGPRNSNTEAFF. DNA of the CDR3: TGCAGCGTTTATGGGCCCAGGAACTCGAACACTGAAGCTTTCTTT. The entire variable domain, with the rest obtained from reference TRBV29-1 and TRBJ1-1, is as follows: SAVISQKPSRDICQRGTSLTIQCQVDSQVTMMFWYRQQPGQSLTLIATANQGSEATYESGFVIDKFPISRPNLTFSTLTVSNMSPEDSSIYLCSVYGPRNSNTEAFFGQGTRLTVV.